This TCR beta chain was recorded in a study of blood T cells in healthy people across ages. A J-beta primer mix and a sample-barcoded 5' primer were used in a second PCR of roughly 6 to 11 cycles. Each CDR3 protein gets one entry after TCRdb re-called the 5' RACE reads with MiXCR. Here the sample spans under 1,000,000 distinct CDR3 sequences, about 34% being singletons. The germline CDR1 and CDR2 sequences are MNHEY and SVGAGI. There are 14 residues in the CDR3. Trimming stripped 5 bases from V and 2 bases from J, with 11 bases between. This sequence was found in a man between 18 and 29 years old in good health. Sequenced sample: blood. This chain joins TRBV6-5 and TRBJ2-3; D gene ambiguous. CDR3: CASSRWQNTDTQYF. For the CDR3, the DNA is TGTGCCAGCAGTCGTTGGCAAAACACAGATACGCAGTATTTT.